The 21 T cell receptor beta chains presented below share a single source sample, sequenced in a study of T cell changes during pregnancy in multiple sclerosis. Libraries were prepared by immunoSEQ multiplex PCR; TCRdb keeps only in-frame clonotypes and omits some of them. The top ten clones hold 1.5% to 2% of a sample with over 50,000 clones, roughly 93% of them seen once. The sequencing here drew on peripheral blood, taken in the second trimester of pregnancy. The receptor source for this set is a female donor with multiple sclerosis, enrolled in a pregnancy study.

The CDR3 reads CSVVQGPGEQYF. In DNA, the CDR3 is TGCAGCGTTGTTCAGGGTCCGGGCGAGCAGTACTTC. The rearrangement joins TRBV29-1 to TRBJ2-7; D is perhaps TRBD1 (5 bases). V was shortened by 4 bases and J by 6 bases, with 13 bases between the two germline ends. Germline CDR1 reads SQVTM; CDR2 reads ANQGSEA. The CDR3 spans 12 residues.

This chain connects TRBV7-3 to TRBJ1-1, with D possibly being TRBD1 (6 bases). The V gene's germline CDR1 is SGHTA and CDR2 FQGTGA. V was pared by 3 bases and J by 1 base, with 18 bases between. The CDR3 is 17 amino acids. This CDR3 reads CASSFRRQDPSNTEAFF. Here the CDR3 DNA reads TGTGCCAGCAGCTTCAGAAGACAGGACCCTTCGAACACTGAAGCTTTCTTT.

V gene TRBV27 combines with J gene TRBJ2-5, with TRBD2 matching 7 bases. Trimming cost V 6 bases and J 0 bases; bases outside gene matches: 10. CDR3 length: 16 amino acids. The germline V gene has CDR1 MNHEY and CDR2 SMNVEV (reference sequence). The CDR3 loop is CASRVLAGAYQETQYF. CDR3 nucleotide sequence: TGTGCCAGCAGAGTATTGGCGGGAGCCTACCAAGAGACCCAGTACTTC.

The chain joins TRBV29-1 to TRBJ1-5; maybe TRBD1 (5 bases). Trimming cost V 3 bases and J 7 bases, with 13 bases left between them. This CDR3 region has 13 residues. The germline CDR1 and CDR2 sequences are SQVTM and ANQGSEA. The CDR3 loop is CSVDTGQGQPQHF. The CDR3 bases are TGCAGCGTTGACACCGGGCAGGGCCAGCCCCAGCATTTT.

V and J are TRBV28 and TRBJ1-4; D possibly corresponds to TRBD1 (6 bases). CDR1 is MDHEN and CDR2 is SYDVKM in the germline V gene. The CDR3 is 17 amino acids. The germline V and J ends were trimmed by 1 base and 9 bases, with 21 bases remaining between them. This CDR3 reads CASSLFSDFDGQKKLFF. The CDR3 DNA is TGTGCCAGCAGTTTATTTTCTGACTTCGACGGACAGAAAAAACTGTTTTTT.

The rearrangement links TRBV19 to TRBJ2-7; 9 nucleotides line up with TRBD2. The J segment lost 0 bases and the V segment lost 5 bases, leaving 5 bases of the junction unmatched. Germline loops: CDR1 LNHDA, CDR2 SQIVND (reference sequence). The CDR3 length is 15 residues. The CDR3 region is CASSASGISSYEQYF. Written as DNA, the CDR3 is TGTGCCAGTAGTGCTAGCGGGATCAGCTCCTACGAGCAGTACTTC.

This sequence joins TRBV9 and TRBJ2-7; unclear D gene. CDR3 length: 16 amino acids. The germline gives CDR1 SGDLS, CDR2 YYNGEE. Trimming cost V 0 bases and J 3 bases, with 16 bases left between them. As DNA, the CDR3 is TGTGCCAGCAGCGTAGGGCCTTCAGGTAACCTCTACGAGCAGTACTTC. Translating it yields CASSVGPSGNLYEQYF. The full variable domain, in which reference TRBV9 and TRBJ2-7 provide the parts outside the CDR3, is DSGVTQTPKHLITATGQRVTLRCSPRSGDLSVYWYQQSLDQGLQFLIQYYNGEERAKGNILERFSAQQFPDLHSELNLSSLELGDSALYFCASSVGPSGNLYEQYFGPGTRLTVT.

The V gene is TRBV5-1, the J gene TRBJ2-5; 11 nucleotides line up with TRBD2. The CDR3 covers 18 residues. V lost 4 bases, J lost 4 bases, and 15 bases stayed unmatched. CDR1 is SGHRS and CDR2 is YFSETQ in the germline V gene. The CDR3 sequence: CASSPGEASGRSGETQYF. The DNA for the CDR3 is TGCGCCAGCAGCCCCGGCGAAGCTAGCGGGAGGTCTGGAGAGACCCAGTACTTC.

The count of this clone is one. This chain connects TRBV4-2 to TRBJ2-5, with D tentatively TRBD2 (5 bases). CDR3 length: 15 amino acids. Per the germline V gene, CDR1 is LGHNA and CDR2 is YNFKEQ. V dropped 4 bases and J dropped 1 base, with 13 bases sitting between them. The CDR3 DNA reads TGTGCCAGCAGCCGATCCATGGCGGGCCAAGAGACCCAGTACTTC. Translation gives CASSRSMAGQETQYF.

The gene calls are TRBV9 and TRBJ2-1, with D perhaps TRBD1 (7 bases). The CDR3 is 13 residues long. CDR1 is SGDLS and CDR2 is YYNGEE in the germline V gene. Trimming cost V 0 bases and J 8 bases, with 9 bases left between them. The chain's CDR3 is CASSVGRGDEQFF. Written as DNA, the CDR3 is TGTGCCAGCAGCGTAGGCAGGGGGGATGAGCAGTTCTTC. The entire variable domain, with the rest obtained from reference TRBV9 and TRBJ2-1, is as follows: DSGVTQTPKHLITATGQRVTLRCSPRSGDLSVYWYQQSLDQGLQFLIQYYNGEERAKGNILERFSAQQFPDLHSELNLSSLELGDSALYFCASSVGRGDEQFFGPGTRLTVL.

The chain links TRBV19 to TRBJ2-3; 9 nucleotides match TRBD2. The V and J ends lost 5 bases and 4 bases, in that order; junction bases with no gene match: 10. This CDR3 has 16 residues. Germline V gives CDR1 LNHDA, CDR2 SQIVND (reference sequence). This chain's CDR3 is CASSSRSGRAADTQYF. The CDR3 region has the DNA TGTGCCAGTAGTTCACGTAGCGGGAGAGCTGCAGATACGCAGTATTTT.

This clone showed up just once. The chain employs TRBV27 and TRBJ2-3; 8 nucleotides match TRBD2. In germline, CDR1 is MNHEY, CDR2 SMNVEV (reference sequence). This CDR3 spans 15 amino acids. J was trimmed by 0 bases and V by 2 bases; bases with no gene match: 1. The CDR3 here is CASSLERGSTDTQYF. CDR3 DNA sequence: TGTGCCAGCAGTTTAGAGCGGGGGAGCACAGATACGCAGTATTTT.

This clone was seen only once. The chain combines TRBV10-3 with TRBJ2-1; TRBD2 matches at 7 bases. Germline CDR1 reads ENHRY; CDR2 reads SYGVKD. Trimming at V came to 6 bases and at J to 1 base, leaving 6 bases not matched to a gene. The CDR3 extends over 15 amino acids. For the CDR3, the DNA is TGTGCCATCAGCCCCCCTAGCGGATCCTACAATGAGCAGTTCTTC. Translation: CAISPPSGSYNEQFF.

This sequence joins TRBV4-3 and TRBJ2-7, with a tentative D call TRBD1 (7 bases). Trimming removed 2 bases from V and 6 bases from J, with 14 bases in between. In germline, CDR1 is LGHNA, CDR2 YSLEER. The CDR3 contains 14 residues. The CDR3 DNA follows: TGCGCCAGCAGCCAACGCGGGACAGCGGGCGAGCAGTACTTC. It encodes CASSQRGTAGEQYF.

The J gene is TRBJ2-2, the V gene TRBV19; TRBD1 agrees at 7 bases. Germline assignment: CDR1 LNHDA and CDR2 SQIVND (reference sequence). This CDR3 region has 16 residues. After removal of 6 bases from V and 1 base from J, the junction contained 8 bases not matched to a gene. In DNA form, the CDR3 reads TGTGCCAGTAGGGTACAGGGGCCTATGAACACCGGGGAGCTGTTTTTT. Residues: CASRVQGPMNTGELFF.

The J gene is TRBJ2-1, the V gene TRBV10-3, with D unclear. CDR3 length: 12 amino acids. V gave up 5 bases and J gave up 6 bases, with 8 bases separating them. The V gene's germline CDR1 is ENHRY and CDR2 SYGVKD. CDR3 nucleotides: TGTGCCATCAGTCTTAACACCAATGAGCAGTTCTTC. Its protein is CAISLNTNEQFF.

This rearrangement joins TRBV5-1 to TRBJ1-2, with 7 bases fitting TRBD1. This CDR3 contains 15 residues. CDR1 and CDR2 (germline): SGHRS, YFSETQ. J was trimmed by 4 bases and V by 0 bases; bases with no gene match: 6. The CDR3 is CASSLAAGGSYGYTF. For the CDR3, the DNA is TGCGCCAGCAGCTTGGCGGCAGGGGGAAGCTATGGCTACACCTTC.

The V and J genes are TRBV7-2 and TRBJ2-1, with D perhaps matching TRBD2 (5 bases). The germline V and J ends were trimmed by 5 bases and 11 bases, with 13 bases remaining between them. CDR3 size: 12 residues. The germline V gene has CDR1 SGHTA and CDR2 FQGNSA. CDR3 nucleotides: TGTGCCAGCAGCCCTGACTATTACAAGCAGTTCTTC. It yields the protein CASSPDYYKQFF.

The gene calls are TRBV30 and TRBJ2-1; a weak D match, TRBD2 (5 bases). With 7 bases removed from V and 7 bases from J, the gap between germline ends came to 14 bases. Germline CDR1 reads GTSNPN; CDR2 reads SVGIG (reference sequence). The CDR3 sequence is 12 residues long. In nucleotides, the CDR3 is TGTGCCTCCCCGGGTGTAGCGAATGAGCAGTTCTTC. Protein: CASPGVANEQFF. Full variable domain (missing parts from reference TRBV30 and TRBJ2-1): SQTIHQWPATLVQPVGSPLSLECTVEGTSNPNLYWYRQAAGRGLQLLFYSVGIGQISSEVPQNLSASRPQDRQFILSSKKLLLSDSGFYLCASPGVANEQFFGPGTRLTVL.

This sequence joins TRBV5-4 and TRBJ2-7, with TRBD2 identical over 14 bases. The germline gives CDR1 SGHNT, CDR2 YYREEE (reference sequence). The V segment lost 4 bases and the J segment 5 bases; nucleotides outside the gene matches: 5. CDR3 size: 15 residues. The CDR3 protein is CASSQGTSGSDEQYF. CDR3 nucleotide sequence: TGTGCCAGCAGCCAAGGGACTAGCGGGAGTGACGAGCAGTACTTC.

The chain has TRBV9 and TRBJ2-3; 10 bases agree with TRBD1. CDR3 length: 16 residues. Losses at the gene ends were 0 bases for V and 6 bases for J; bases not matched to a gene: 7. CDR1 is SGDLS and CDR2 is YYNGEE in the germline V gene. CDR3 nucleotide sequence: TGTGCCAGCAGCGTAGAAGGGACAGGGGTTTACGATACGCAGTATTTT. Encoded protein: CASSVEGTGVYDTQYF.